The clone carrying this T cell receptor beta chain appeared a few times. This sample stems from a study of identical twins. Deletions cut 3 bases from V and 3 bases from J, with 9 bases between. Germline V gene lookup returns CDR1 SGHVS and CDR2 FQNEAQ. This CDR3 has 14 amino acids. From the 5' RACE reads, TCRdb called clonotypes with MiXCR, one entry per CDR3 protein. Seen here are approximately 410,000 distinct CDR3 sequences, approximately 18% observed once, and the top ten hold 12%. The receptor was isolated from a man aged 45-65 years in good health. V is TRBV7-8 and J is TRBJ2-1; TRBD2 might be the D (6 bases). The sequenced material came from naive T cells sorted from blood. CDR3: CASSFLAVYNEQFF. CDR3 bases: TGTGCCAGCAGCTTTTTAGCGGTCTACAATGAGCAGTTCTTC. The full variable domain, in which reference TRBV7-8 and TRBJ2-1 provide the parts outside the CDR3, is GAGVSQSPRYKVAKRGQDVALRCDPISGHVSLFWYQQALGQGPEFLTYFQNEAQLDKSGLPSDRFFAERPEGSVSTLKIQRTQQEDSAVYLCASSFLAVYNEQFFGPGTRLTVL.